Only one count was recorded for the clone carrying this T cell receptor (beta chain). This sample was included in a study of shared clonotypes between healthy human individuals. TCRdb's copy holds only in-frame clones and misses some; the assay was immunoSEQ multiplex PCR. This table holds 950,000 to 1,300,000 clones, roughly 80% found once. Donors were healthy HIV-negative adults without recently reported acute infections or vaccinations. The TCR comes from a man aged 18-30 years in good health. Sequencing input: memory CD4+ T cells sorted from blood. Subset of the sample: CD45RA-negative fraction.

Here the CDR3 reads CASKAGAREKLFF. The DNA of the CDR3 is TGTGCCAGCAAAGCGGGGGCCCGAGAAAAACTGTTTTTT. V gene TRBV5-4 combines with J gene TRBJ1-4; perhaps TRBD1 as D (6 bases). V lost 6 bases and J lost 8, with 14 bases in between. This CDR3 has 13 amino acids. From germline, CDR1 is SGHNT and CDR2 YYREEE (reference sequence). The variable domain in full, completed from reference TRBV5-4 and TRBJ1-4, reads ETGVTQSPTHLIKTRGQQVTLRCSSQSGHNTVSWYQQALGQGPQFIFQYYREEENGRGNFPPRFSGLQFPNYSSELNVNALELDDSALYLCASKAGAREKLFFGSGTQLSVL.